This is a list of T cell receptor beta chains from one sample in a study of neurological immune-mediated disorders. From the 5' RACE reads, TCRdb called clonotypes with MiXCR, one entry per CDR3 protein. The sample comprises tens of thousands of distinct CDR3 sequences, more than 9.5% of which are singletons, and 0.95% to 1.5% rests with the top ten. Sequencing was done on a sample of PBMCs. These receptors came from a female donor in good health. CDR3s include the opening cysteine and the closing phenylalanine or tryptophan.

v_gene: TRBV5-1
j_gene: TRBJ1-6
CDR3aa: CASSGRNNSPLHF

v_gene: TRBV6-1
j_gene: TRBJ1-2
CDR3aa: CASSEGTGDYGYTF

v_gene: TRBV5-1
j_gene: TRBJ2-2
CDR3aa: CASSLTVTGELFF

v_gene: TRBV7-6
j_gene: TRBJ2-5
CDR3aa: CASSLAGVGETQYF

v_gene: TRBV5-1
j_gene: TRBJ1-6
CDR3aa: CASSLPDNSPLHF

v_gene: TRBV20-1
j_gene: TRBJ1-5
CDR3aa: CSATAVSNQPQHF

v_gene: TRBV20-1
j_gene: TRBJ2-2
CDR3aa: CSARVTNTGELFF

v_gene: TRBV15
j_gene: TRBJ2-5
CDR3aa: CATSRDLPGGSETQYF

v_gene: TRBV29-1
j_gene: TRBJ1-2
CDR3aa: CSVEESQGANYGYTF

v_gene: TRBV6-5
j_gene: TRBJ2-5
CDR3aa: CASSYAFASGGNGETQYF

v_gene: TRBV29-1
j_gene: TRBJ1-1
CDR3aa: CSVNQGVNTEAFF

v_gene: TRBV12-3/TRBV12-4
j_gene: TRBJ2-2
CDR3aa: CASSLAATGELFF

v_gene: TRBV6-5
j_gene: TRBJ2-7
CDR3aa: CASSPPPGQGLYEQYF

v_gene: TRBV6-5
j_gene: TRBJ1-6
CDR3aa: CASRGGGNNSPLHF

v_gene: TRBV12-3/TRBV12-4
j_gene: TRBJ1-6
CDR3aa: CASSLDRGNNSPLHF

v_gene: TRBV7-2
j_gene: TRBJ2-1
CDR3aa: CASSPGTGVYNEQFF

v_gene: TRBV11-2
j_gene: TRBJ2-7
CDR3aa: CASASGGHAEQYF

v_gene: TRBV6-1
j_gene: TRBJ1-6
CDR3aa: CASRSQGEIKGALHF